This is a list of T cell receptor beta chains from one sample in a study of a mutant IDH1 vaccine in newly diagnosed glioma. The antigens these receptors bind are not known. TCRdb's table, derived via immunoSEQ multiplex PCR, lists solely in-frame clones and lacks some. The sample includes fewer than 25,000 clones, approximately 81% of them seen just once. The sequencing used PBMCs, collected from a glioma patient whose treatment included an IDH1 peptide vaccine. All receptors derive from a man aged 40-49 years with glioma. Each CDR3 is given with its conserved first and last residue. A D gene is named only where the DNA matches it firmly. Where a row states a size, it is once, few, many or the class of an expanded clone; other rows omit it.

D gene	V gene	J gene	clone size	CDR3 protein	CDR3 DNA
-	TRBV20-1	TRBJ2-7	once	CSASQDYEQYF	TGCAGTGCTAGCCAGGACTACGAGCAGTACTTC
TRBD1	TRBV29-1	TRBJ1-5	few	CSVGDRNQPQHF	TGCAGCGTTGGGGACAGAAATCAGCCCCAGCATTTT
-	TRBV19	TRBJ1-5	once	CAGQGERYSNQPQHF	TGTGCGGGTCAGGGCGAACGGTATAGCAATCAGCCCCAGCATTTT
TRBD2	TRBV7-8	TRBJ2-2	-	CASSLTSGITGELFF	TGTGCCAGCAGCTTGACTAGCGGGATTACCGGGGAGCTGTTTTTT
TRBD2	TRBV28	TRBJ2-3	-	CASSGEGGITDTQYF	TGTGCCAGCAGCGGCGAGGGAGGGATCACAGATACGCAGTATTTT
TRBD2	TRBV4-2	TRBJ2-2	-	CASSQVGLAGGSGELFF	TGTGCCAGCAGCCAAGTTGGTCTAGCGGGAGGGTCCGGGGAGCTGTTTTTT
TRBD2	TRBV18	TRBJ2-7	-	CASSSLSSGTREQYF	TGTGCCAGCTCATCTCTGTCTAGCGGGACGCGCGAGCAGTACTTC
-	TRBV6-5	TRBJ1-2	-	CASSNPGHLEYGYTF	TGTGCCAGCAGCAACCCGGGACACCTAGAGTATGGCTACACCTTC
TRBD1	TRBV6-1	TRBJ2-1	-	CASTKDRGSDNEQFF	TGTGCCAGCACGAAGGACAGGGGGTCGGACAATGAGCAGTTCTTC
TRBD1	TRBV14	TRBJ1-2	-	CASSLGTGSHYGYTF	TGTGCCAGCAGCCTCGGGACAGGGTCGCATTATGGCTACACCTTC
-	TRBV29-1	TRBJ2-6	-	CSVFTTGANVLTF	TGCAGCGTATTTACAACTGGGGCCAACGTCCTGACTTTC
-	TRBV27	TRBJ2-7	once	CASAPVGADRYEQYF	TGTGCCAGCGCCCCCGTGGGAGCCGATAGGTACGAGCAGTACTTC
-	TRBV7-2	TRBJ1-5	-	CASSPRGRVGSPQHF	TGTGCCAGCAGCCCAAGGGGCAGGGTTGGATCTCCCCAGCATTTT
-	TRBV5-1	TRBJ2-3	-	CASSLGGGSTDTQYF	TGCGCCAGCAGCTTGGGGGGAGGTAGCACAGATACGCAGTATTTT
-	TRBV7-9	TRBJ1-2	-	CASSFGYSTNYGYTF	TGTGCCAGCAGCTTTGGGTATTCTACTAACTATGGCTACACCTTC
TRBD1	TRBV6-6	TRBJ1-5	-	CASTETGLNQPQHF	TGTGCCAGCACCGAGACAGGGCTCAATCAGCCCCAGCATTTT
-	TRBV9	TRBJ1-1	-	CASSVAVNTEAFF	TGTGCCAGCAGCGTCGCGGTGAACACTGAAGCTTTCTTT
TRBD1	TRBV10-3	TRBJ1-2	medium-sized	CARDRGGYTF	TGTGCACGGGACAGGGGCGGCTACACCTTC
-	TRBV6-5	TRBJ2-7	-	CASSYSSQSSYEQYF	TGTGCCAGCAGTTACTCGAGCCAGTCTTCCTACGAGCAGTACTTC
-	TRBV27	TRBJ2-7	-	CASGGFRAYEQYF	TGTGCCAGCGGGGGGTTTAGGGCCTACGAGCAGTACTTC
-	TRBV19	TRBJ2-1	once	CASKDPYNEQFF	TGTGCCAGTAAGGACCCTTACAATGAGCAGTTCTTC
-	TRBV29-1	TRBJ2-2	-	CSVEERENTGELFF	TGCAGCGTTGAAGAGCGGGAGAACACCGGGGAGCTGTTTTTT
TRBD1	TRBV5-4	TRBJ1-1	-	CASSLDRGLRTEAFF	TGTGCCAGCAGTTTGGACAGGGGGCTGAGGACTGAAGCTTTCTTT
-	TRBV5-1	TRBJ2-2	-	CASSFAVAGRSGELFF	TGCGCCAGCAGCTTCGCCGTCGCGGGACGGTCCGGGGAGCTGTTTTTT
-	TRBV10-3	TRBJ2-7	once	CAISESPSLGEQYF	TGTGCCATCAGTGAGTCCCCGTCCCTGGGGGAGCAGTACTTC
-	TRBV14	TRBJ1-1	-	CASSQERQLEAFF	TGTGCCAGCAGCCAAGAACGGCAGCTTGAAGCTTTCTTT
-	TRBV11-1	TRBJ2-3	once	CASSGGGAGVRGTDTQYF	TGTGCCAGCAGCGGGGGGGGCGCGGGAGTCCGTGGCACAGATACGCAGTATTTT
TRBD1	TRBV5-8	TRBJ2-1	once	CASSFGQGGVLEQFF	TGTGCCAGCAGCTTTGGACAGGGTGGTGTTCTTGAGCAGTTCTTC
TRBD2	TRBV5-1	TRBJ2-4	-	CASSYSGLGSAKNIQYF	TGCGCCAGCAGCTACTCCGGACTAGGATCGGCCAAAAACATTCAGTACTTC
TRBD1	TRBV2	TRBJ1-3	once	CASETGGNGNTIYF	TGTGCCAGCGAAACAGGGGGTAACGGAAACACCATATATTTT
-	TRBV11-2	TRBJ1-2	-	CASSLRTVFNYGYTF	TGTGCCAGCAGCTTGCGGACAGTCTTTAACTATGGCTACACCTTC
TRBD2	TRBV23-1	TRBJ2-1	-	CASSRPEIQTSGRAEGSEQFF	TGCGCCAGCAGTCGCCCCGAGATCCAGACTAGCGGGAGGGCCGAGGGCAGTGAGCAGTTCTTC
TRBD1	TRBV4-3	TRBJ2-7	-	CASSSRQGTDEQYF	TGCGCCAGCAGCAGTAGACAGGGGACCGACGAGCAGTACTTC
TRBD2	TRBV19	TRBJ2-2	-	CASKGLAANTGELFF	TGTGCCAGTAAGGGACTAGCGGCGAACACCGGGGAGCTGTTTTTT
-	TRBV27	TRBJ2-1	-	CASREPSTGAHEQFF	TGTGCCAGCAGAGAACCATCAACCGGAGCGCATGAGCAGTTCTTC
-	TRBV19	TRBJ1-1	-	CASSMMGRGRVTEAFF	TGTGCCAGTAGTATGATGGGAAGGGGTCGAGTGACTGAAGCTTTCTTT
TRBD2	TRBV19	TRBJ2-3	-	CASKTGVASGDTDTQYF	TGTGCCAGTAAGACCGGGGTCGCTAGCGGGGACACAGATACGCAGTATTTT
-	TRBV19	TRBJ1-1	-	CASRQRETRNTEAFF	TGTGCCAGTAGACAGAGGGAAACACGAAACACTGAAGCTTTCTTT
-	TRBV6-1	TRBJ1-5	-	CASSDTLSGLTQHF	TGTGCCAGCAGTGACACGCTCTCCGGTTTGACTCAGCATTTT
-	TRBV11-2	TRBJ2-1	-	CASSLGYNEQFF	TGTGCCAGCAGCTTAGGATACAATGAGCAGTTCTTC
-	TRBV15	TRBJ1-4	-	CATSRDSGTEKLFF	TGTGCCACCAGCAGAGATTCAGGGACTGAAAAACTGTTTTTT
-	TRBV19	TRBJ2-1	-	CASRWAAATHEQFF	TGTGCCAGTAGATGGGCAGCAGCGACCCATGAGCAGTTCTTC
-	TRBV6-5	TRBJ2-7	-	CASGNGVGGYEQYF	TGTGCCAGCGGAAATGGGGTGGGAGGCTACGAGCAGTACTTC
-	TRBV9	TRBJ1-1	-	CATGKGVGNTEAFF	TGTGCCACGGGTAAAGGGGTGGGCAACACTGAAGCTTTCTTT
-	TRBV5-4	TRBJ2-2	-	CASRPGTLNTGELFF	TGTGCCAGCAGACCCGGGACCCTGAACACCGGGGAGCTGTTTTTT
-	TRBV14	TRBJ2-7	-	CASSQVEALPYEQYF	TGTGCCAGCAGCCAAGTAGAAGCGCTTCCCTACGAGCAGTACTTC
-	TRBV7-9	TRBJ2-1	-	CAVYEPLLHEQFF	TGTGCCGTCTACGAGCCCCTTTTGCATGAGCAGTTCTTC
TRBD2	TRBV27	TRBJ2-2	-	CASVAGGGYGELFF	TGTGCCAGTGTAGCGGGAGGAGGGTACGGGGAGCTGTTTTTT
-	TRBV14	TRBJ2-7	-	CASSLTWGLEQYF	TGTGCCAGCAGCCTAACCTGGGGTCTCGAGCAGTACTTC
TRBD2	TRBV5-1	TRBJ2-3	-	CASSLDGTSALISTDTQYF	TGCGCCAGCAGCCTCGATGGGACTAGCGCCCTTATTAGCACAGATACGCAGTATTTT
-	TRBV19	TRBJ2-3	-	CASSIWGSSEDTQYF	TGTGCCAGTAGTATATGGGGGAGTAGTGAGGATACGCAGTATTTT
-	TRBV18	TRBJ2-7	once	CASSSQKYEQYF	TGTGCCAGCTCATCACAGAAATACGAGCAGTACTTC
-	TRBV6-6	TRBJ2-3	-	CASSYGRSDTQYF	TGTGCCAGCAGTTACGGGAGGTCAGATACGCAGTATTTT
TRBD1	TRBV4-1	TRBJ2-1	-	CASSRNRGPSYNEQFF	TGCGCCAGCAGCCGCAATAGGGGGCCATCCTACAATGAGCAGTTCTTC
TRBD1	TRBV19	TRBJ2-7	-	CASSSGTGSSQQYF	TGTGCCAGTAGTTCCGGGACAGGATCATCCCAGCAGTACTTC
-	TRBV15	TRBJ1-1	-	CATSRDQANTEAFF	TGTGCCACCAGCAGAGACCAGGCGAACACTGAAGCTTTCTTT
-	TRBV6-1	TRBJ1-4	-	CASRVDPPTNEKLFF	TGTGCCAGCAGAGTTGACCCTCCAACTAATGAAAAACTGTTTTTT